A selection of T cell receptor beta chains follows, all from one sample in a study of T-cell reconstitution after alpha-beta-depleted transplantation in children. TCRdb itself ran the PCR reads through MiXCR, one entry per CDR3 protein. There are about half a million distinct CDR3 sequences in the sample; around 12% occur only once, and more than 5.5% lies in the top ten. Source: PBMCs from the stem cell graft donor, taken from the stem cell graft. These TCRs come from a human donor who donated a stem cell graft to a child with combined immunodeficiency. Both conserved end residues are part of each CDR3.

TRBV3-1,TRBJ2-5,CASSLGLAGQGTQYF
TRBV5-5,TRBJ2-2,CASATLVTGELFF
TRBV6-5,TRBJ1-1,CASSHGTENTEAFF
TRBV7-3,TRBJ2-7,CASSPGAGSYEQYF
TRBV7-9,TRBJ2-3,CASSLRAGAGPDTQYF
TRBV7-9,TRBJ2-3,CASSDGTAYTDTQYF
TRBV29-1,TRBJ1-2,CSVDIGPTGYTF
TRBV4-3,TRBJ2-7,CASSQGLAGGNEQYF
TRBV7-9,TRBJ2-5,CASRIGQYQETQYF
TRBV9,TRBJ2-3,CASSPMPRADTQYF
TRBV9,TRBJ2-1,CASSVGLVGLAGPGSYNEQFF
TRBV6-1,TRBJ1-1,CASSDGQREAFF
TRBV6-5,TRBJ2-7,CASSLGQTLYEQYF
TRBV6-5,TRBJ2-7,CATRETSEQYF
TRBV12-3/TRBV12-4,TRBJ2-1,CASRQLAGVGNEQFF
TRBV11-3,TRBJ2-1,CASSLGFGGPPVNEQFF
TRBV29-1,TRBJ2-7,CSVEDKGPYEQYF
TRBV5-1,TRBJ2-3,CASKRVDTDTQYF
TRBV7-8,TRBJ2-7,CASSLGPLGGEQYF
TRBV2,TRBJ2-5,CASSAQNSETQYF
TRBV7-2,TRBJ2-1,CASSLARLAGGPLYSYNEQFF
TRBV7-9,TRBJ2-1,CASSRAGTAHNEQFF